This T cell receptor beta chain was profiled in a study of T cell changes during pregnancy in multiple sclerosis. Clones were sequenced by immunoSEQ multiplex PCR, and TCRdb holds only the in-frame ones, with some missing. The data show under 150,000 clones, with about 96% seen just once and about 0.42% held by the top ten. This clone was seen just once. Germline values: CDR1 SGHVS, CDR2 FQNEAQ. Trimming removed 0 bases from V and 5 bases from J, with 16 bases in between. The CDR3 sequence is 16 residues long. The origin of this receptor is a female donor with multiple sclerosis, enrolled in a pregnancy study. This chain uses TRBV7-8 with TRBJ2-5; D call uncertain. The sample consisted of peripheral blood, taken after pregnancy. In nucleotides, the CDR3 is TGTGCCAGCAGCTTAGCGTCCCCCCTTCTCCCCGAGACCCAGTACTTC. Translation gives CASSLASPLLPETQYF.